These T cell receptor beta chains were read from a single sample in a study of blood T cell repertoires in COVID-19. The assay was immunoSEQ multiplex PCR, and TCRdb's table has in-frame clones only and misses some. The sample has a few hundred thousand clones, roughly 88% seen once; the top ten hold about 1%. Sequenced: peripheral blood. The receptors here all came from a human donor with COVID-19, enrolled during active disease. The donor label of this sample is uncertain. Each CDR3 is given with its conserved first and last residue.

TRBV3-1/TRBV3-2,CASSQGAETKNIQYF
TRBV4-3,CASSQAVWGQGNTEAFF
TRBV9,CASSVAGRGVQSGNTIYF
TRBV6-5,CASSYGRMNYGYTF
TRBV6-5,CASIGGGQGTGYTF
TRBV28,CGAGLREQYF
TRBV7-2,CASSLDLFARGEANYGYTF
TRBV24-1,CATSGGTGLNEQFF
TRBV19,CASSVAGIDEQYF
TRBV3-1/TRBV3-2,CASSPRQGSGTGELFF
TRBV18,CASSLMGTGRNEKLFF
TRBV10-3,CATFRGPGNTIYF
TRBV5-4,CASSRMVAGDNEQFF
TRBV2,CASSASALFGEQFF
TRBV6-6,CASSYADQGSNEKLFF
TRBV30,CAWSVGGYTGELFF
TRBV3-1/TRBV3-2,CASSQSIQGGGYTF
TRBV7-3,CASSLSRGSETQYF
TRBV28,CASSLGGNRVTFF
TRBV28,CASSFRDRGYGYTF
TRBV7-3,CASSPDAAYSPLHF
TRBV2,CASLVTPGEQYF
TRBV24-1,CATSDRTSGRALHNEQFF
TRBV7-3,CASSLSWGPDGYTF
TRBV12-3/TRBV12-4,CASRKTGGGGYTF
TRBV4-2,CASSPINEAGGYTF
TRBV28,CASRGTGGSVKTIYGYTF
TRBV15,CATSRDPAGVNHEQYF
TRBV6-5,CATVDSLSGNTIYF
TRBV7-9,CASSLGSFQPQHF
TRBV3-1/TRBV3-2,CASSQDEGQPQHF
TRBV10-3,CAISEAGGEGQYF
TRBV30,CAWSGLDEAFF
TRBV15,CATSRHGFGTGELFF
TRBV5-6,CASSFLTGGRNTEAFF
TRBV28,CASRPDGQMNQPQHF
TRBV7-2,CASSLTSGGRTEAFF
TRBV12-5,CASGSIAGGSSYNEQFF
TRBV28,CASSSPGTGSTEAFF
TRBV7-9,CASSPPGGSNQPQHF
TRBV30,CAWGTGDAGNTIYF
TRBV28,CASSLNPGSGNQPQHF
TRBV2,CASSPSLSINEQFF
TRBV6-5,CASSYSRSSGNTIYF
TRBV28,CASRYPADNQPQHF